This T cell receptor beta chain originates from a study of T cell repertoires in cytomegalovirus infection. Study-wide context: Both CMV infection and a matching HLA type were indicated by public TCR beta signatures.

TCRdb re-derived calls from the reads in MiXCR, one entry per CDR3 protein. The data contain some 800,000 distinct CDR3 sequences, about 33% of them singletons. As to this clonotype: What it recognizes is unknown.

Per germline, CDR1 LNHDA and CDR2 SQIVND (reference sequence). Trimming took 5 bases from V and 2 from J, leaving 16 bases between them. This CDR3 spans 15 amino acids. The receptor was isolated from a human donor in good health (CMV status not recorded). Some clones in this sample may be carry-over from other donors' samples. The rearrangement links TRBV19 to TRBJ2-7; tentative D call: TRBD1 (6 bases). The specimen comprised cultured CD8+ T cells from PBMCs, sampled from culture after CMV antigen stimulation. CDR3 in DNA: TGTGCCAGTAGTCCTGGGGGCACCTCCGCCTACGAGCAGTACTTC. Its translation: CASSPGGTSAYEQYF.